These 2 T cell receptor beta chains were all obtained from the same sample, sequenced in a study of CD8+CD57+ T cells in acquired aplastic anemia (dated by TCRdb to 2017 to 2018). The sequencer was an Illumina HiSeq 2000. TCR beta VDJ combination and CDR3 sequence profiling used genomic DNA as the template. The public reads were quality trimmed at Q25 with fastp and then assembled into clones with MiXCR by TCRdb, keeping productive beta chains. Rows matching on CDR3 protein sequence are summarized as one entry with the most common DNA and genes. Here the sample has around 190,000 distinct CDR3 sequences; roughly 55% occur a single time. The ten largest clones capture 25% to 30% of the sample. Source material: sorted CD4+, CD8+, or CD8+CD57+ T cells (not recorded which) from PBMCs. All receptors come from a human donor in good health.

V is TRBV19 and J is TRBJ2-5, with 8 bases aligning to TRBD1. The length of the CDR3 is 16 residues. In germline, CDR1 is LNHDA, CDR2 SQIVND (reference sequence). V lost 5 bases and J lost 4; bases outside the gene matches: 12. The DNA for the CDR3 is TGTGCCAGTAGTCCGGACAGGGCCTCGTGGGTAGAGACCCAGTACTTC. It specifies CASSPDRASWVETQYF.

This clonotype was seen ten or more times. The J gene is TRBJ2-7, the V gene TRBV20-1, with 12 bases fitting TRBD2. V was clipped by 1 base and J by 6 bases; unmatched bases: 1. The CDR3 loop spans 13 amino acids. Per germline, CDR1 DFQATT and CDR2 SNEGSKA (reference sequence). CDR3 region: CSARGLAGVEQYF. The CDR3 nucleotides read TGCAGTGCTAGAGGACTAGCGGGAGTCGAGCAGTACTTC.